The T cell receptor beta chain under discussion was sequenced for a study of response to subunit inactivated influenza vaccine. TCRdb called the RT-PCR reads again in MiXCR, with one record for every CDR3 protein. The sample contains about 240,000 distinct CDR3 sequences, more than 9% of which appear only once. Study-level findings and limits: With each seasonal influenza vaccination, the authors suggested, few new T cells are recruited.

The germline V gene has CDR1 ENHRY and CDR2 SYGVKD. The CDR3 is 12 amino acids. V gave up 6 bases and J gave up 6 bases, with 12 bases separating them. This clonotype was observed at least ten times. The antigen is not known. The chain combines TRBV10-3 with TRBJ2-7; D is undetermined. This TCR derives from a man aged 50 or older who received an inactivated influenza vaccine. The sequences come from non-naive T cells sorted from PBMCs, collected roughly 2 weeks before vaccination. DNA of the CDR3: TGTGCCATCAGCGGCGGTGATCGCGAGCAGTACTTC. Protein: CAISGGDREQYF.